Sequencing of this T cell receptor (beta chain) was carried out in a study of blood T cell repertoires in COVID-19. At the level of the study: Spain, Italy and the United States supplied samples that represented acute and convalescent COVID-19. The cDNA or gDNA used as material had been derived from T cells, B-cell-depleted T cells, or PBMCs.

Germline lookup yields CDR1 SGHTA and CDR2 FQGNSA. V was shortened by 5 bases and J by 1 base, with 9 bases between the two germline ends. The CDR3 has 13 amino acids. Seattle patient enrollment occurred during active infection, with longitudinal follow-up thereafter. In the authors' workflow: By means of reference gene primer amplification, nucleated cell counts were estimated. The protocol was immunoSEQ multiplex PCR, while the TCRdb copy is restricted to in-frame clones and leaves out a portion. The DNA gave D and trimming, while V, J and clone size come from that table. The table includes 200,000 to 300,000 clones, 88% detected once.

This TCR derives from a woman aged 25 to 39 with COVID-19, enrolled during active disease. The chain employs TRBV7-2 and TRBJ2-7, with D possibly TRBD1 on 6 matching bases. Sequenced material: peripheral blood. CDR3 sequence reads: CASSLDRSYEQYF. In nucleotides, the CDR3 is TGTGCCAGCAGCCTCGACAGGTCCTACGAGCAGTACTTC.